Below, one TCR beta chain is given with its context. These data come from a study of blood T cell repertoires in COVID-19. Study overall: Donors in Cohort 3 who had recovered were those with two negative PCRs, healthcare professional clearance, or resolution of their symptoms. Sample material is recorded as cDNA or gDNA derived from T cells, B-cell-depleted T cells, or PBMCs.

In the authors' methods: How many nucleated cells were present was estimated from reference gene primer amplification. TCRdb keeps only in-frame clones here, not all; method: immunoSEQ multiplex PCR. V and J calls plus clone size are reproduced from that table; the DNA served to infer D and trimming. The sample has under 300,000 clones, 88% seen once. Source material: PBMCs or T cells enriched from blood (not recorded which). The source is a woman aged 60-75 years in a cohort exposed to, infected with or recovered from COVID-19 (not recorded which).

As DNA, the CDR3 is TGTGCCTTGACTAGCGGGAGTTCGGCAGATACGCAGTATTTT. Its translation: CALTSGSSADTQYF. The chain carries TRBV30 and TRBJ2-3; 12 positions agree with TRBD2. In germline, CDR1 is GTSNPN, CDR2 SVGIG (reference sequence). CDR3 length equals 14 residues. The J segment lost 4 bases and the V segment lost 7 bases, leaving 6 bases of the junction unmatched.